This T cell receptor beta chain originates from a study of PD-L1 blockade in urothelial cancer. Noted time point: peripheral blood 6 weeks after treatment start. Looked up from germline, CDR1 is SQVTM and CDR2 is ANQGSEA. The CDR3 loop spans 15 amino acids. The table came from immunoSEQ multiplex PCR; TCRdb's copy has only in-frame clones and leaves some out. The sample consists of 40,000 to 55,000 clones, around nine tenths of them appearing once. The J gene is TRBJ1-2, the V gene TRBV29-1; D may be TRBD1 (5 bases). Sequences were derived from PBMCs, sampled around atezolizumab (anti-PD-L1) treatment. This clonotype was obtained from a man aged 55 to 70 with urothelial cancer. The chain's CDR3 is CRGRRDGTELYGYTF. The DNA for the CDR3 is TGCAGAGGTCGACGGGACGGGACTGAACTCTATGGCTACACCTTC.